One and the same sample provided the 21 T cell receptor beta chains below, sequenced in a study of T cells in Graves' hyperthyroidism and ophthalmopathy. Amplified TCR beta CDR3 regions derived from RNA transcripts. The HTBI primer set drove a first-round RT-PCR of the TCR CDR3. TCRdb reprocessed the multiplex PCR reads via MiXCR and lists one record per CDR3 protein. Seen here are hundreds of thousands of distinct CDR3 sequences, approximately 14% observed once, and the top ten hold 13% to 15%. Sequenced sample: blood. These receptors were taken from a woman aged 18 to 35 with Graves' hyperthyroidism.

CDR3 loop: CASSPVIGPAGQPQHF. The CDR3 region has the DNA TGTGCCAGCAGCCCCGTCATCGGGCCGGCGGGTCAGCCCCAGCATTTT. This chain uses TRBV6-2 or TRBV6-3 with TRBJ1-5; D remains ambiguous. Trimming cost V 6 bases and J 6 bases, with 21 bases left between them. This CDR3 contains 16 residues. The germline gives CDR1 MNHEY, CDR2 SVGEGT.

The chain links TRBV6-4 to TRBJ2-7; D is ambiguous. This CDR3 contains 17 residues. The V end was cut by 5 bases, the J end by 2 bases, with 22 bases between. The germline V gene has CDR1 MRHNA and CDR2 SNTAGT. The DNA of the CDR3 is TGTGCCAGCAGTAAGATCTCGCTCGTGACAAAGACCTACGAGCAGTACTTC. Protein: CASSKISLVTKTYEQYF.

This clonotype has a count of ten or more. The chain recombines TRBV20-1 with TRBJ2-2, with 12 bases matching TRBD2. Germline V gene lookup returns CDR1 DFQATT and CDR2 SNEGSKA (reference sequence). The CDR3 spans 16 residues. V lost 2 bases, J lost 5 bases, and 6 bases stayed unmatched. CDR3 sequence reads: CSARRPSGRGTGELFF. The CDR3 DNA follows: TGCAGTGCTAGACGTCCTAGCGGGAGGGGTACCGGGGAGCTGTTTTTT.

This clonotype was picked up a small number of times. This chain connects TRBV12-3 or TRBV12-4 to TRBJ1-6; tentatively, D is TRBD1 (5 bases). The CDR3 extends over 18 amino acids. Trimming shortened V by 0 bases and J by 0 bases, and 12 bases separated the two germline ends. The chain's CDR3 is CASSLALGGSSYNSPLHF. The CDR3 DNA sequence: TGTGCCAGCAGTTTAGCCTTGGGGGGGAGCTCCTATAATTCACCCCTCCACTTT.

The J gene is TRBJ1-2, the V gene TRBV28; tentative D call: TRBD1 (6 bases). The V and J ends lost 5 bases and 1 base respectively, with 8 bases between them. CDR3 length: 13 residues. The V gene's germline CDR1 is MDHEN and CDR2 SYDVKM. The chain's CDR3 is CASSGGHNYGYTF. CDR3 nucleotides: TGTGCCAGCAGTGGGGGCCATAACTATGGCTACACCTTC.

This clonotype has ten or more counts. V usage is TRBV11-2 and J usage is TRBJ2-1, with D perhaps matching TRBD2 (5 bases). The V gene lost 2 bases and the J gene lost 13 bases, with 9 bases spanning the gap. CDR3 length: 11 amino acids. In germline, CDR1 is SGHAT, CDR2 FQNNGV. CDR3 coding DNA: TGTGCCAGCAGCTTATCAGGAGGTCAGTTCTTC. It codes for CASSLSGGQFF.

The sample holds a few counts of this clonotype. The rearrangement joins TRBV20-1 to TRBJ1-2; tentative D call: TRBD1 (5 bases). Trimming shortened V by 0 bases and J by 4 bases, and 12 bases separated the two germline ends. CDR1 is DFQATT, CDR2 SNEGSKA, per germline (reference sequence). This CDR3 is built from 14 residues. The CDR3 bases are TGCAGTGCTAGAGATCAAGGACAAATCTATGGCTACACCTTC. Protein: CSARDQGQIYGYTF.

This chain connects TRBV2 to TRBJ2-7, with TRBD1 matching 8 bases. With V trimmed by 3 bases and J by 5 bases, 6 bases remained unmatched. The CDR3 extends over 14 amino acids. Germline assignment: CDR1 SNHLY and CDR2 FYNNEI. Written as DNA, the CDR3 is TGTGCCAGCAGTGACGGCCAGGGGGCCCACGAGCAGTACTTC. Translating gives CASSDGQGAHEQYF. The complete variable domain, with remaining parts taken from reference TRBV2 and TRBJ2-7, reads EPEVTQTPSHQVTQMGQEVILRCVPISNHLYFYWYRQILGQKVEFLVSFYNNEISEKSEIFDDQFSVERPDGSNFTLKIRSTKLEDSAMYFCASSDGQGAHEQYFGPGTRLTVT.

This clonotype was seen at least ten times. The rearrangement joins TRBV20-1 to TRBJ2-1; TRBD2 matches at 10 bases. The CDR3 sequence is 17 residues long. Germline CDR1 is DFQATT and CDR2 is SNEGSKA (reference sequence). V was pared by 5 bases and J by 7 bases, with 17 bases of the junction left unmatched. CDR3 nucleotides: TGCAGTGCTCGACTTCTAGCGGGGGTCGAGCTAGGGAATGAGCAGTTCTTC. Protein: CSARLLAGVELGNEQFF.

This clonotype was seen many times. The J gene is TRBJ1-6, the V gene TRBV11-1, with D possibly being TRBD1 (5 bases). From germline, CDR1 is SGHAT and CDR2 FQDESV (reference sequence). V shed 5 bases and J shed 6 bases, with 11 bases lying between them. CDR3 length equals 14 residues. The CDR3 sequence: CASSLAGINSPLHF. In nucleotides, the CDR3 is TGTGCCAGCAGCCTTGCAGGGATTAATTCACCCCTCCACTTT.

Turning to this clonotype: Since a much larger clone is just one base distant, this may be a read error. The J gene is TRBJ2-1, the V gene TRBV7-3, with 7 bases fitting TRBD1. The V gene's germline CDR1 is SGHTA and CDR2 FQGTGA. CDR3 length: 15 residues. In nucleotides, the CDR3 is TGTGCCAGCAGTGCGACAGGGAGCTCCTACAATGAGCAGTCCTTC. This sequence encodes CASSATGSSYNEQSF.

Many counts were recorded for this clonotype. The V gene is TRBV6-2 or TRBV6-3, the J gene TRBJ2-7; D is unclear. Germline V gene data show CDR1 as MNHEY and CDR2 as SVGEGT. The length of the CDR3 is 17 residues. V was pared by 6 bases and J by 3 bases, with 24 bases between. The chain's CDR3 is CASSYLRLRDGRYEQYF. CDR3 bases: TGTGCCAGCAGCTACCTACGGCTTCGAGACGGGCGCTACGAGCAGTACTTC.

The table lists this clonotype with many counts. The CDR3 DNA reads as TGTGCCAGCAGTGGGGGGGGGGGCCGTACAGATACGCAGTATTTT. Amino acids: CASSGGGGRTDTQYF. This chain uses TRBV6-1 with TRBJ2-3; possibly TRBD2 for D (7 bases). The CDR3 runs 15 residues. Between the trimmed V and J ends, which lost 4 bases and 3 bases, there was a span of 14 bases. CDR1 is MNHNS, CDR2 SASEGT, per germline.

There are many counts of this clonotype. The rearrangement links TRBV12-3 or TRBV12-4 to TRBJ1-1, with a tentative D call TRBD1 (6 bases). Trimming removed 5 bases at V and 1 base at J, with 26 bases between. The CDR3 extends over 19 amino acids. CDR3 DNA: TGTGCCAGCAGTATGATAGATTACAGGGCGGGGGGGCAGAACACTGAAGCTTTCTTT. This encodes CASSMIDYRAGGQNTEAFF.

The chain has TRBV10-3 and TRBJ2-2; possibly TRBD1 or TRBD2 for D (7 bases each). This CDR3 has 14 residues. The germline CDR1 and CDR2 sequences are ENHRY and SYGVKD. V gave up 7 bases and J gave up 7 bases, with 16 bases separating them. As DNA, the CDR3 is TGTGCCATCAACCCAGGGGGGGCTGGCGGGGAGCTGTTTTTT. It yields the protein CAINPGGAGGELFF.

This clonotype came up many times. V is TRBV2 and J is TRBJ2-2; 13 nucleotides line up with TRBD2. The J segment lost 4 bases and the V segment lost 6 bases, leaving 8 bases of the junction unmatched. This CDR3 is built from 17 residues. CDR1 SNHLY and CDR2 FYNNEI come from the germline V gene. The CDR3 DNA is TGTGCCAGCAGCTCGGGGACTAGCGGGGCGGGCACCGGGGAGCTGTTTTTT. It encodes CASSSGTSGAGTGELFF.

This clonotype was recorded at least ten times. The rearrangement uses TRBV7-9 and TRBJ2-7; maybe TRBD1 (6 bases). Germline V gene sequence: CDR1 SEHNR, CDR2 FQNEAQ (reference sequence). Trimming took 1 base from V and 7 from J, leaving 20 bases between them. CDR3 length equals 16 residues. In DNA, the CDR3 is TGTGCCAGCAGCTTAGGTGAGAACAGGGTGTCAAGGGAGCAGTACTTC. It yields the protein CASSLGENRVSREQYF.

This clonotype was counted ten times or more. The rearrangement uses TRBV4-2 and TRBJ2-5; 8 nucleotides match TRBD1. Trimming took 0 bases from V and 1 from J; bases not matched to a gene: 10. The germline gives CDR1 LGHNA, CDR2 YNFKEQ. CDR3 length: 18 amino acids. The CDR3 reads CASSQETGVGSAQETQYF. CDR3 DNA: TGTGCCAGCAGCCAAGAGACAGGGGTTGGGTCGGCCCAAGAGACCCAGTACTTC.

The table lists this clonotype with many counts. The chain employs TRBV3-1 and TRBJ2-5, with unresolved D. The CDR3 runs to 13 residues. Trimming removed 0 bases at V and 1 base at J, with 3 bases between. Germline-derived CDR1 and CDR2 are LGHDT and YNNKEL (reference sequence). The CDR3 loop is CASSQDLQETQYF. The CDR3 DNA follows: TGTGCCAGCAGCCAAGATCTCCAAGAGACCCAGTACTTC.

This clonotype occurred a few times. The V and J genes are TRBV7-2 and TRBJ2-7; D might be TRBD1 (5 bases). The CDR3 has 15 amino acids. V dropped 4 bases and J dropped 3 bases, with 16 bases sitting between them. Looked up from germline, CDR1 is SGHTA and CDR2 is FQGNSA. Here the CDR3 DNA reads TGTGCCAGCAGCTCCAGCCATGGGGCGTTCTACGAGCAGTACTTC. Protein: CASSSSHGAFYEQYF.

In this sample, this clonotype turned up many times. The chain uses TRBV5-1 and TRBJ2-5; TRBD2 might be the D (5 bases). In germline, CDR1 is SGHRS, CDR2 YFSETQ. V was trimmed by 6 bases and J by 1 base, leaving 10 bases between them. This CDR3 region has 13 residues. This CDR3 reads CASTAGVQETQYF. DNA of the CDR3: TGCGCCAGCACGGCCGGGGTCCAAGAGACCCAGTACTTC.